This T cell receptor (beta chain) was observed in a study of blood T cells in healthy people across ages. Extractions gave at least 5 micrograms of total RNA per sample. PCR was performed a second time for roughly 7 to 11 cycles using a sample-barcoded 5' primer and a J-beta primer mix. TCRdb used MiXCR to reprocess the 5' RACE reads, holding one entry per CDR3 protein. The table shows hundreds of thousands of distinct CDR3 sequences, with over 40% occurring only once. The CDR3 is 16 amino acids. The ends were cut back, 0 bases at V and 7 bases at J, with 16 bases in the middle. The germline gives CDR1 SGHTA, CDR2 FQGNSA.

Sequenced input: blood. This chain connects TRBV7-2 to TRBJ2-1, with D perhaps TRBD1 or TRBD2 (5 bases each). The clonotype originates from a woman of 80 years or more in good health. The CDR3, as DNA: TGTGCCAGCAGCTTAGCGCCAGGGCCCCGGGGTAATGAGCAGTTCTTC. Translation gives CASSLAPGPRGNEQFF.